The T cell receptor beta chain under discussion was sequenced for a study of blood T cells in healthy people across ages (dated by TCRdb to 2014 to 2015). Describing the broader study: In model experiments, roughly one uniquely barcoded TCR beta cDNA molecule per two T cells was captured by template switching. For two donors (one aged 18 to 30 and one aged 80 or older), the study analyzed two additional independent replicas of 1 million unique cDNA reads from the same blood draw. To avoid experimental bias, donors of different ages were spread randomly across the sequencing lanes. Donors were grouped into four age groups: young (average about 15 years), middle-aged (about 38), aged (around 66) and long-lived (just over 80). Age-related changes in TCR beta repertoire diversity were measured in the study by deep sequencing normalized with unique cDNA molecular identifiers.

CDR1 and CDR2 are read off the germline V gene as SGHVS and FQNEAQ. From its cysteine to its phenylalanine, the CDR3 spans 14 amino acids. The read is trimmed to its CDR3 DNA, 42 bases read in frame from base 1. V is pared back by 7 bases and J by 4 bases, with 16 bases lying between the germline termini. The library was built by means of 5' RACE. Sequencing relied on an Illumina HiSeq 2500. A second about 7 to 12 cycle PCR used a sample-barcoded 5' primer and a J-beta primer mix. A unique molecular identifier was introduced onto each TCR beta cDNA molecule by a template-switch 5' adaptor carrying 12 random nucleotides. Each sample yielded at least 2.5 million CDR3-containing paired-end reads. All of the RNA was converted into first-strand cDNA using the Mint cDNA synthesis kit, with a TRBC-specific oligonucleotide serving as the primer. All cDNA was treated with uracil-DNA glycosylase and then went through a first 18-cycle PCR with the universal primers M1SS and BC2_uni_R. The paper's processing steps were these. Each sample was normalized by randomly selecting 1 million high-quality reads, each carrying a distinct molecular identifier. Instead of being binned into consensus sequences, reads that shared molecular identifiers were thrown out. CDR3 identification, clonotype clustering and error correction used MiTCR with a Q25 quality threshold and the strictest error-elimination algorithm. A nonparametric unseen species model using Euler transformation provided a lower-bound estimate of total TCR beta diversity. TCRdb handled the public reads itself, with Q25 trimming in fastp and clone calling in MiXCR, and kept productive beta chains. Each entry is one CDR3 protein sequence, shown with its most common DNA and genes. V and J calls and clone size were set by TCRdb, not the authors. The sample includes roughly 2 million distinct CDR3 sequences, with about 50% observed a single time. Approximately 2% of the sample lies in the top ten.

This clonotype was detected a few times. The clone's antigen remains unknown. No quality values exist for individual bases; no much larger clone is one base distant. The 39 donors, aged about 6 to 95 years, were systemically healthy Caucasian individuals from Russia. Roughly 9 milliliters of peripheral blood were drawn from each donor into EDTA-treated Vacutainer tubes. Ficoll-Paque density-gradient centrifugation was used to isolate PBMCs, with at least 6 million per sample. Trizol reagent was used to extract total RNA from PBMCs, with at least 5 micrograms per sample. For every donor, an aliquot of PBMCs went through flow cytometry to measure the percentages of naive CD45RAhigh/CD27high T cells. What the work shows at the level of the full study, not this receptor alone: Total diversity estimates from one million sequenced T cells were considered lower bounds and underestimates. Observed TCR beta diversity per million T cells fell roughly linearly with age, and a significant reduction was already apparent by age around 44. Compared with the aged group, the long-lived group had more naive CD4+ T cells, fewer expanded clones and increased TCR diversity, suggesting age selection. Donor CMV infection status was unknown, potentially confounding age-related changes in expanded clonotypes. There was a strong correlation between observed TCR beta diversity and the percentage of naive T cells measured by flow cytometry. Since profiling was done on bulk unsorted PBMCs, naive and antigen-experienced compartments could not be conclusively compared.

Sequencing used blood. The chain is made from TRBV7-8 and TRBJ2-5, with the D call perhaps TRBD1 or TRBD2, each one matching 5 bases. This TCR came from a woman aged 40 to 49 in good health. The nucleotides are TGTGCCAGCACCTCAAGCAGGGCGGGAGAGACCCAGTACTTC. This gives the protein CASTSSRAGETQYF.